The T cell receptor beta chain described here comes from a study of blood T cell repertoires in COVID-19. Turning to the study itself: Italy, Spain and the United States were the sources of the convalescent and acute COVID-19 samples.

Germline CDR1 is MNHNY and CDR2 is SVGAGI (reference sequence). This CDR3 has 14 amino acids. Germline trimming cut 2 bases from V and 6 bases from J; bases unmatched to any gene: 5. Measured with immunoSEQ multiplex PCR; TCRdb has only the in-frame clones, and not every one. The data hold 200,000 to 250,000 clones, with 87% observed a single time. The rearrangement uses TRBV6-6 and TRBJ2-3; 7 nucleotides agree with TRBD1. The sequencing input was peripheral blood. The receptor comes from a woman in her late teens or twenties who had recovered from COVID-19. The CDR3: CASSYTQGRDTQYF. CDR3 sequence (DNA): TGTGCCAGCAGTTACACACAGGGGCGGGATACGCAGTATTTT.